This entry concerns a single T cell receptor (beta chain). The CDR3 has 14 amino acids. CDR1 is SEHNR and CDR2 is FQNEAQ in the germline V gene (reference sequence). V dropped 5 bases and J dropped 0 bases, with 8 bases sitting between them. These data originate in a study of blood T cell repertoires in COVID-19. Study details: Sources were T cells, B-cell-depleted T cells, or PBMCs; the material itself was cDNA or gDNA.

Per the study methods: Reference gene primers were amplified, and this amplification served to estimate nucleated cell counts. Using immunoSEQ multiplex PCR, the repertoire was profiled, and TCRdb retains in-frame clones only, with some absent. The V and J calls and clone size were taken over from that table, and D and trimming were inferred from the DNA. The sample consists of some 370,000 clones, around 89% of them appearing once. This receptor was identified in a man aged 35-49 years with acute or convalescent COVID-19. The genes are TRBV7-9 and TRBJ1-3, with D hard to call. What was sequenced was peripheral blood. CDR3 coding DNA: TGTGCCAGCAGCCCCCTAGGCTCTGGAAACACCATATATTTT. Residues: CASSPLGSGNTIYF. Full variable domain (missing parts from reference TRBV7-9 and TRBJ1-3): DTGVSQNPRHKITKRGQNVTFRCDPISEHNRLYWYRQTLGQGPEFLTYFQNEAQLEKSRLLSDRFSAERPKGSFSTLEIQRTEQGDSAMYLCASSPLGSGNTIYFGEGSWLTVV.